This T cell receptor beta chain was sequenced in a study of response to subunit inactivated influenza vaccine. Findings of the study overall: That few new T cells are recruited by each seasonal influenza vaccination was the authors' suggestion.

This clonotype was observed a few times. Its antigen remains unknown. TCRdb re-analysed the RT-PCR reads in MiXCR, keeping a single row per CDR3 protein. The table shows about 530,000 distinct CDR3 sequences, with 10% to 15% occurring only once. This sample comprised PBMCs from blood, obtained on the day of vaccination. The receptor comes from a middle-aged man who received an inactivated influenza vaccine.

Here the CDR3 DNA reads TGTGCCAGCAGAGCGAAGCCCTGGGACGAGCAGTACTTC. It encodes CASRAKPWDEQYF. The rearrangement uses TRBV27 and TRBJ2-7; D uncertain. V lost 6 bases to trimming and J lost 5 bases, with 14 bases between them. This CDR3 contains 13 residues. CDR1 and CDR2 (germline): MNHEY, SMNVEV (reference sequence).